Listed here are 26 T cell receptor beta chains from one sample, sequenced in a study of shared clonotypes between healthy human individuals (dated by TCRdb to the early 2020s). Libraries were built with the immunoSEQ multiplex PCR assay. The table comes from immuneACCESS by way of TCRdb, which keeps in-frame sequences with V and J called. Part of the clones is missing from these tables; in studies checked, under half for an unresolved V gene and the rest for unknown reasons. This sample gives around 2,000,000 clones in total; around 93% of them show up just once. 1.5% to 2% of the sample belongs to the ten largest clones. CD8 naive samples consisted of CD45RO-negative cells that were positively selected for CCR7, yielding a CD45RA+CCR7+ population without TemRA cells. Sequenced: naive CD8+ T cells from PBMCs. The sample's cell subset or site label, in plain terms: CD45RA+CCR7+. These receptors were taken from a man aged 18 to 29 in good health. Some clones in this sample may be carry-over from other donors' samples.

The genes are TRBV29-1 and TRBJ2-4; D gene unclear. The CDR3 totals 14 residues. Germline-derived CDR1 and CDR2 are SQVTM and ANQGSEA. The V end lost 7 bases, the J end lost 1 base, and 14 bases lay between the germline ends. This chain's CDR3 is CSAHRVDAKNIQYF. DNA for the CDR3: TGCAGCGCCCATCGGGTGGACGCCAAAAACATTCAGTACTTC.

V usage is TRBV9 and J usage is TRBJ2-3, with D uncertain. Per germline, CDR1 SGDLS and CDR2 YYNGEE. The V and J ends lost 1 base and 0 bases respectively, with 3 bases between them. The CDR3 is 13 residues long. The CDR3 DNA follows: TGTGCCAGCAGCGTACCGAGCACAGATACGCAGTATTTT. Encoded protein: CASSVPSTDTQYF.

The V and J genes are TRBV6-5 and TRBJ1-4; 7 nucleotides align to TRBD1. The germline V gene encodes CDR1 MNHEY and CDR2 SVGAGI. With V trimmed by 5 bases and J by 5 bases, 8 bases remained unmatched. This CDR3 is built from 15 residues. CDR3 region: CASSPNRGPNEKLFF. As DNA, the CDR3 is TGTGCCAGCAGTCCTAACAGGGGACCAAATGAAAAACTGTTTTTT.

This clone was observed a handful of times. The chain combines TRBV7-2 with TRBJ2-7; 9 nucleotides line up with TRBD2. V trimming: 5 bases; J trimming: 2 bases; junction bases outside the gene matches: 4. The CDR3 loop spans 14 amino acids. In germline, CDR1 is SGHTA, CDR2 FQGNSA. The DNA for the CDR3 is TGTGCCAGCAGCATGGGACTAGCAACCTACGAGCAGTACTTC. Protein product: CASSMGLATYEQYF.

This sequence joins TRBV4-2 and TRBJ2-2, with TRBD2 matching 10 bases. V shed 8 bases and J 3 bases; nucleotides not matched to a gene: 3. The CDR3 is 14 residues long. The V gene's germline CDR1 is LGHNA and CDR2 YNFKEQ. The CDR3 region has the DNA TGTGCCAGCGGCGGACTAGCGGACACCGGGGAGCTGTTTTTT. Protein sequence: CASGGLADTGELFF.

The rearrangement joins TRBV28 to TRBJ2-2; 8 positions agree with TRBD1. The CDR3 length is 16 residues. After removal of 4 bases from V and 6 bases from J, the junction contained 10 bases not matched to a gene. Per the germline V gene, CDR1 is MDHEN and CDR2 is SYDVKM. The CDR3 sequence is CASSSLSGGVPGELFF. As DNA, the CDR3 is TGTGCCAGCAGTTCCCTCTCAGGGGGCGTCCCCGGGGAGCTGTTTTTT.

Notes on this clone: Other DNA sequences from this sample encode an identical CDR3 as well. The chain uses TRBV6-1 and TRBJ2-7, with 9 bases that match TRBD2. Trimming removed 1 base from V and 3 bases from J; junction bases left unmatched: 4. The CDR3 has 15 residues. The germline CDR1 and CDR2 sequences are MNHNS and SASEGT. The CDR3 loop reads CASSEGLAENYEQYF. The CDR3 nucleotides read TGTGCCAGCAGTGAAGGACTAGCGGAAAACTACGAGCAGTACTTC.

V is TRBV5-1 and J is TRBJ2-5, with TRBD2 matching over 14 bases. The V segment lost 3 bases and the J segment 5 bases; nucleotides outside the gene matches: 6. This CDR3 is 16 amino acids long. CDR1 is SGHRS, CDR2 YFSETQ, per germline. The CDR3: CASSSGLAGAFETQYF. Written as DNA, the CDR3 is TGCGCCAGCAGCTCGGGACTAGCGGGAGCGTTTGAGACCCAGTACTTC.

The J gene is TRBJ2-5, the V gene TRBV7-8; TRBD2 might be the D (6 bases). The J call may be incorrect, as the DNA end agrees better with TRBJ2-7. This CDR3 contains 16 residues. CDR1 is SGHVS and CDR2 is FQNEAQ in the germline V gene. CDR3 in amino acids: CASSLWPGELHYEQYF. In nucleotides, the CDR3 is TGTGCCAGCAGCTTATGGCCGGGGGAGTTGCACTACGAGCAGTACTTC.

J is TRBJ2-1 and V is TRBV5-1; 15 bases align to TRBD2. This CDR3 has 19 residues. Per the germline V gene, CDR1 is SGHRS and CDR2 is YFSETQ. The V segment lost 3 bases and the J segment 7 bases; nucleotides outside the gene matches: 14. As DNA, the CDR3 is TGCGCCAGCAGCTCCGAGGGACTAGCGGGAGGACCGAGAGAAAATGAGCAGTTCTTC. Translation: CASSSEGLAGGPRENEQFF. The full variable domain, completed using reference TRBV5-1 and TRBJ2-1, is KAGVTQTPRYLIKTRGQQVTLSCSPISGHRSVSWYQQTPGQGLQFLFEYFSETQRNKGNFPGRFSGRQFSNSRSEMNVSTLELGDSALYLCASSSEGLAGGPRENEQFFGPGTRLTVL.

The gene calls are TRBV28 and TRBJ2-7, with 7 bases that match TRBD2. V lost 7 bases and J lost 2; bases outside the gene matches: 5. CDR3 length: 13 residues. The V gene's germline CDR1 is MDHEN and CDR2 SYDVKM. CDR3 DNA sequence: TGTGCCAGCACCGCGGGGGACCCCTACGAGCAGTACTTC. The encoded protein is CASTAGDPYEQYF.

V gene TRBV6-5 combines with J gene TRBJ1-1; D uncertain. Germline CDR1 and CDR2: MNHEY and SVGAGI. The CDR3 sequence is 14 residues long. V gave up 2 bases and J gave up 5 bases, with 12 bases separating them. The CDR3 coding sequence is TGTGCCAGCAGTTACGGGCGGAGCGGTACTGAAGCTTTCTTT. Its translation: CASSYGRSGTEAFF.

This sequence joins TRBV7-9 and TRBJ1-6, with D tentatively TRBD1 (5 bases). V was clipped by 6 bases and J by 7 bases, with 16 bases between them. The CDR3 runs to 15 residues. Germline-derived CDR1 and CDR2 are SEHNR and FQNEAQ (reference sequence). For the CDR3, the DNA is TGTGCCAGCAGGTCCGGGACCAGCAGGAATTCACCCCTCCACTTT. Translating it yields CASRSGTSRNSPLHF.

The chain uses TRBV30 and TRBJ1-1, with D possibly matching TRBD1 (6 bases). The germline V gene has CDR1 GTSNPN and CDR2 SVGIG (reference sequence). This CDR3 comprises 13 residues. The ends were cut back, 7 bases at V and 2 bases at J, with 14 bases in the middle. In nucleotides, the CDR3 is TGTGCCTTCTCCGGGACACAAAACACTGAAGCTTTCTTT. It yields the protein CAFSGTQNTEAFF.

This chain's CDR3 is CASSYVFSGDSYEQYF. CDR3 nucleotides: TGTGCCAGCAGTTACGTTTTTTCAGGGGATTCCTACGAGCAGTACTTC. This chain joins TRBV6-6 and TRBJ2-7; TRBD1 is a possible D gene (6 bases). Germline assignment: CDR1 MNHNY and CDR2 SVGAGI (reference sequence). The CDR3 runs to 16 residues. V was clipped by 2 bases and J by 1 base, with 15 bases between them.

The chain joins TRBV14 to TRBJ2-1, with TRBD1 identical over 7 bases. The CDR3 loop spans 13 amino acids. The V gene end was trimmed by 3 bases and the J gene end by 9 bases; junction bases not matched to a gene: 5. Germline V gives CDR1 SGHDN, CDR2 FVKESK. In DNA form, the CDR3 reads TGTGCCAGCAGCCATTCACGACAGGGTGAGCAGTTCTTC. Amino acids: CASSHSRQGEQFF. Variable domain in full (rest from reference TRBV14 and TRBJ2-1): EAGVTQFPSHSVIEKGQTVTLRCDPISGHDNLYWYRRVMGKEIKFLLHFVKESKQDESGMPNNRFLAERTGGTYSTLKVQPAELEDSGVYFCASSHSRQGEQFFGPGTRLTVL.

The rearrangement links TRBV5-1 to TRBJ2-2; TRBD2 aligns across 8 bases. V was pared by 5 bases and J by 3 bases, with 15 bases of the junction left unmatched. The CDR3 is 18 amino acids. Looked up from germline, CDR1 is SGHRS and CDR2 is YFSETQ. CDR3 loop: CASSLNPVVAGHTGELFF. The CDR3 DNA reads TGCGCCAGCAGTTTAAATCCCGTGGTAGCGGGGCACACCGGGGAGCTGTTTTTT.

The DNA of the CDR3 is TGTGCCAGCAGCGTAGGGATGCGGGAGGTCTATGAGCAGTTCTTC. Amino acid sequence: CASSVGMREVYEQFF. This chain connects TRBV9 to TRBJ2-1, with 8 nucleotides matching TRBD2. The CDR3 has 15 residues. V lost 0 bases to trimming and J lost 8 bases; unmatched junction nucleotides: 7. The V gene's germline CDR1 is SGDLS and CDR2 YYNGEE. Full variable domain (outside the CDR3, taken from reference TRBV9 and TRBJ2-1): DSGVTQTPKHLITATGQRVTLRCSPRSGDLSVYWYQQSLDQGLQFLIQYYNGEERAKGNILERFSAQQFPDLHSELNLSSLELGDSALYFCASSVGMREVYEQFFGPGTRLTVL.

The genes are TRBV9 and TRBJ2-3, with 13 nucleotides matching TRBD2. J lost 0 bases, V lost 4 bases, and 8 bases had no gene match. This CDR3 contains 18 residues. Germline lookup yields CDR1 SGDLS and CDR2 YYNGEE. For the CDR3, the DNA is TGTGCCAGCAGCCCCCGACTAGCGGGAGGCTCTAGCACAGATACGCAGTATTTT. Translated, it gives CASSPRLAGGSSTDTQYF.

The V call is TRBV29-1, the J call TRBJ2-7, with 9 bases fitting TRBD2. The V gene end was trimmed by 1 base and the J gene end by 4 bases; junction bases not matched to a gene: 8. The CDR3 contains 15 residues. The germline gives CDR1 SQVTM, CDR2 ANQGSEA. CDR3 amino acids: CSVEAPGAGGYEQYF. The CDR3 coding sequence is TGCAGCGTTGAAGCCCCAGGAGCGGGAGGTTACGAGCAGTACTTC.

The chain recombines TRBV4-1 with TRBJ1-5; a possible D gene is TRBD1 (5 bases). Germline lookup yields CDR1 MGHRA and CDR2 YSYEKL. This CDR3 comprises 15 residues. V was cut by 2 bases and J by 0 bases, with 8 bases left in between. CDR3 DNA sequence: TGCGCCAGCAGCCAACTAGGGGTTAGCAATCAGCCCCAGCATTTT. It yields the protein CASSQLGVSNQPQHF.

J is TRBJ1-2 and V is TRBV5-6; D unclear. CDR3 length: 14 residues. Germline V gene sequence: CDR1 SGHDT, CDR2 YYEEEE. With 3 bases removed from V and 4 bases from J, the gap between germline ends came to 13 bases. CDR3 DNA: TGTGCCAGCAGCTCAACACCGGCCGGCTATGGCTACACCTTC. It yields the protein CASSSTPAGYGYTF.

This sequence joins TRBV5-1 and TRBJ2-3; 8 bases match TRBD2. The germline V gene has CDR1 SGHRS and CDR2 YFSETQ. This CDR3 region has 16 residues. Unmatched junction bases numbered 11, after V lost 4 bases and J lost 4 bases. The CDR3 nucleotides read TGCGCCAGCAGCCCCCGGGTCAGCGGGAGCGCAGATACGCAGTATTTT. It codes for CASSPRVSGSADTQYF.

This chain uses TRBV28 with TRBJ2-2; unclear D gene. The CDR3 is 14 amino acids. The ends were cut back, 8 bases at V and 2 bases at J, with 12 bases in the middle. The V gene's germline CDR1 is MDHEN and CDR2 SYDVKM. The CDR3 sequence: CASWDRDNTGELFF. In nucleotides, the CDR3 is TGTGCCAGCTGGGATAGGGATAACACCGGGGAGCTGTTTTTT.

The chain recombines TRBV30 with TRBJ2-1; the match to TRBD2 covers 7 bases. Trimming at V came to 1 base and at J to 2 bases, leaving 5 bases not matched to a gene. The CDR3 is 15 amino acids. Germline CDR1 is GTSNPN and CDR2 is SVGIG (reference sequence). The CDR3 here is CAWSASSGPYNEQFF. CDR3 nucleotides: TGTGCCTGGAGTGCCAGTAGCGGGCCCTACAATGAGCAGTTCTTC.

The V and J genes are TRBV28 and TRBJ2-7; the D gene could be TRBD1 or TRBD2 (5 bases each). V was shortened by 5 bases and J by 3 bases, with 20 bases between the two germline ends. This CDR3 has 16 amino acids. Germline assignment: CDR1 MDHEN and CDR2 SYDVKM. The CDR3 DNA is TGTGCCAGCAGTCACCTCGGGGACGGACAATTCTACGAGCAGTACTTC. This gives the protein CASSHLGDGQFYEQYF. Drawing the rest from reference TRBV28 and TRBJ2-7, the complete variable domain is DVKVTQSSRYLVKRTGEKVFLECVQDMDHENMFWYRQDPGLGLRLIYFSYDVKMKEKGDIPEGYSVSREKKERFSLILESASTNQTSMYLCASSHLGDGQFYEQYFGPGTRLTVT.